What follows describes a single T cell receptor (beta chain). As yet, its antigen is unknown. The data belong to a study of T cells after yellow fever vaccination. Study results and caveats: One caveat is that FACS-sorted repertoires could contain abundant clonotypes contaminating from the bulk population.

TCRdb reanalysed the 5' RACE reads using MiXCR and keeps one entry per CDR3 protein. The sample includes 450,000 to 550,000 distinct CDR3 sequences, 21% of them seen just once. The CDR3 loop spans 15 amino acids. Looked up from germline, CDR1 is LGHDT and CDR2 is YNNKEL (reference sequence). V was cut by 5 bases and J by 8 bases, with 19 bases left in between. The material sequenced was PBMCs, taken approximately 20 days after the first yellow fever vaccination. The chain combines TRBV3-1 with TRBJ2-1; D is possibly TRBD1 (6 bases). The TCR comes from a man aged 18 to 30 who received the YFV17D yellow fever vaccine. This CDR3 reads CASSFRTGLFDEQFF. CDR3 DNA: TGTGCCAGCAGCTTCCGCACAGGGTTGTTCGATGAGCAGTTCTTC.